These T cell receptor beta chains were read from a single sample in a study of blood T cell repertoires in COVID-19. Profiling relied on immunoSEQ multiplex PCR, and the TCRdb table lists in-frame clones only, not all of them. The sample contains 160,000 or so clones, under 90% of which appear only once. Material: peripheral blood. The receptors stem from a woman of 80 years or more with acute or convalescent COVID-19. Both conserved end residues are part of each CDR3. Fields, in order: V gene, D gene, clone size, J gene, CDR3 protein, CDR3 DNA. The D gene is left open where the match is weak. Only part of the rows carry a size: once, few, many, or a class if the clone is expanded.

v_gene: TRBV2; d_gene: NA; abundance: NA; j_gene: TRBJ2-3; CDR3aa: CASKAGWATDTQYF; CDR3nt: TGTGCCAGCAAGGCGGGGTGGGCGACAGATACGCAGTATTTT
v_gene: TRBV19; d_gene: TRBD1; abundance: NA; j_gene: TRBJ1-1; CDR3aa: CASNYRDRPIEAFF; CDR3nt: TGTGCCAGTAATTACCGGGACAGGCCAATTGAAGCTTTCTTT
v_gene: TRBV2; d_gene: NA; abundance: NA; j_gene: TRBJ2-1; CDR3aa: CASSEAEGSNNEQFF; CDR3nt: TGTGCCAGCAGTGAAGCGGAGGGATCAAACAATGAGCAGTTCTTC
v_gene: TRBV18; d_gene: TRBD1; abundance: many; j_gene: TRBJ2-7; CDR3aa: CASSPRTGEYEQYF; CDR3nt: TGTGCCAGCTCACCAAGGACAGGGGAATACGAGCAGTACTTC
v_gene: TRBV14; d_gene: TRBD2; abundance: NA; j_gene: TRBJ2-3; CDR3aa: CASSPSLGGARATDTQYF; CDR3nt: TGTGCCAGCAGCCCCTCATTGGGAGGGGCTAGGGCCACAGATACGCAGTATTTT
v_gene: TRBV7-2; d_gene: TRBD1; abundance: NA; j_gene: TRBJ1-2; CDR3aa: CASSLFGQGTGYTF; CDR3nt: TGTGCCAGCAGCTTATTTGGACAGGGGACTGGCTACACCTTC
v_gene: TRBV18; d_gene: TRBD1; abundance: once; j_gene: TRBJ1-1; CDR3aa: CASSRTGDYTEAFF; CDR3nt: TGTGCCAGCTCACGTACAGGGGATTACACTGAAGCTTTCTTT
v_gene: TRBV5-1; d_gene: TRBD2; abundance: NA; j_gene: TRBJ2-5; CDR3aa: CASRGLLAGQETQYF; CDR3nt: TGCGCCAGCAGGGGGTTACTAGCGGGGCAAGAGACCCAGTACTTC
v_gene: TRBV18; d_gene: TRBD1; abundance: NA; j_gene: TRBJ1-1; CDR3aa: CASSPDRDSTEAFF; CDR3nt: TGTGCCAGCTCGCCGGACAGGGATAGCACTGAAGCTTTCTTT
v_gene: TRBV7-3; d_gene: NA; abundance: NA; j_gene: TRBJ2-1; CDR3aa: CASSLKYLAPRFF; CDR3nt: TGTGCCAGCAGCTTAAAATACCTAGCCCCCCGGTTCTTC